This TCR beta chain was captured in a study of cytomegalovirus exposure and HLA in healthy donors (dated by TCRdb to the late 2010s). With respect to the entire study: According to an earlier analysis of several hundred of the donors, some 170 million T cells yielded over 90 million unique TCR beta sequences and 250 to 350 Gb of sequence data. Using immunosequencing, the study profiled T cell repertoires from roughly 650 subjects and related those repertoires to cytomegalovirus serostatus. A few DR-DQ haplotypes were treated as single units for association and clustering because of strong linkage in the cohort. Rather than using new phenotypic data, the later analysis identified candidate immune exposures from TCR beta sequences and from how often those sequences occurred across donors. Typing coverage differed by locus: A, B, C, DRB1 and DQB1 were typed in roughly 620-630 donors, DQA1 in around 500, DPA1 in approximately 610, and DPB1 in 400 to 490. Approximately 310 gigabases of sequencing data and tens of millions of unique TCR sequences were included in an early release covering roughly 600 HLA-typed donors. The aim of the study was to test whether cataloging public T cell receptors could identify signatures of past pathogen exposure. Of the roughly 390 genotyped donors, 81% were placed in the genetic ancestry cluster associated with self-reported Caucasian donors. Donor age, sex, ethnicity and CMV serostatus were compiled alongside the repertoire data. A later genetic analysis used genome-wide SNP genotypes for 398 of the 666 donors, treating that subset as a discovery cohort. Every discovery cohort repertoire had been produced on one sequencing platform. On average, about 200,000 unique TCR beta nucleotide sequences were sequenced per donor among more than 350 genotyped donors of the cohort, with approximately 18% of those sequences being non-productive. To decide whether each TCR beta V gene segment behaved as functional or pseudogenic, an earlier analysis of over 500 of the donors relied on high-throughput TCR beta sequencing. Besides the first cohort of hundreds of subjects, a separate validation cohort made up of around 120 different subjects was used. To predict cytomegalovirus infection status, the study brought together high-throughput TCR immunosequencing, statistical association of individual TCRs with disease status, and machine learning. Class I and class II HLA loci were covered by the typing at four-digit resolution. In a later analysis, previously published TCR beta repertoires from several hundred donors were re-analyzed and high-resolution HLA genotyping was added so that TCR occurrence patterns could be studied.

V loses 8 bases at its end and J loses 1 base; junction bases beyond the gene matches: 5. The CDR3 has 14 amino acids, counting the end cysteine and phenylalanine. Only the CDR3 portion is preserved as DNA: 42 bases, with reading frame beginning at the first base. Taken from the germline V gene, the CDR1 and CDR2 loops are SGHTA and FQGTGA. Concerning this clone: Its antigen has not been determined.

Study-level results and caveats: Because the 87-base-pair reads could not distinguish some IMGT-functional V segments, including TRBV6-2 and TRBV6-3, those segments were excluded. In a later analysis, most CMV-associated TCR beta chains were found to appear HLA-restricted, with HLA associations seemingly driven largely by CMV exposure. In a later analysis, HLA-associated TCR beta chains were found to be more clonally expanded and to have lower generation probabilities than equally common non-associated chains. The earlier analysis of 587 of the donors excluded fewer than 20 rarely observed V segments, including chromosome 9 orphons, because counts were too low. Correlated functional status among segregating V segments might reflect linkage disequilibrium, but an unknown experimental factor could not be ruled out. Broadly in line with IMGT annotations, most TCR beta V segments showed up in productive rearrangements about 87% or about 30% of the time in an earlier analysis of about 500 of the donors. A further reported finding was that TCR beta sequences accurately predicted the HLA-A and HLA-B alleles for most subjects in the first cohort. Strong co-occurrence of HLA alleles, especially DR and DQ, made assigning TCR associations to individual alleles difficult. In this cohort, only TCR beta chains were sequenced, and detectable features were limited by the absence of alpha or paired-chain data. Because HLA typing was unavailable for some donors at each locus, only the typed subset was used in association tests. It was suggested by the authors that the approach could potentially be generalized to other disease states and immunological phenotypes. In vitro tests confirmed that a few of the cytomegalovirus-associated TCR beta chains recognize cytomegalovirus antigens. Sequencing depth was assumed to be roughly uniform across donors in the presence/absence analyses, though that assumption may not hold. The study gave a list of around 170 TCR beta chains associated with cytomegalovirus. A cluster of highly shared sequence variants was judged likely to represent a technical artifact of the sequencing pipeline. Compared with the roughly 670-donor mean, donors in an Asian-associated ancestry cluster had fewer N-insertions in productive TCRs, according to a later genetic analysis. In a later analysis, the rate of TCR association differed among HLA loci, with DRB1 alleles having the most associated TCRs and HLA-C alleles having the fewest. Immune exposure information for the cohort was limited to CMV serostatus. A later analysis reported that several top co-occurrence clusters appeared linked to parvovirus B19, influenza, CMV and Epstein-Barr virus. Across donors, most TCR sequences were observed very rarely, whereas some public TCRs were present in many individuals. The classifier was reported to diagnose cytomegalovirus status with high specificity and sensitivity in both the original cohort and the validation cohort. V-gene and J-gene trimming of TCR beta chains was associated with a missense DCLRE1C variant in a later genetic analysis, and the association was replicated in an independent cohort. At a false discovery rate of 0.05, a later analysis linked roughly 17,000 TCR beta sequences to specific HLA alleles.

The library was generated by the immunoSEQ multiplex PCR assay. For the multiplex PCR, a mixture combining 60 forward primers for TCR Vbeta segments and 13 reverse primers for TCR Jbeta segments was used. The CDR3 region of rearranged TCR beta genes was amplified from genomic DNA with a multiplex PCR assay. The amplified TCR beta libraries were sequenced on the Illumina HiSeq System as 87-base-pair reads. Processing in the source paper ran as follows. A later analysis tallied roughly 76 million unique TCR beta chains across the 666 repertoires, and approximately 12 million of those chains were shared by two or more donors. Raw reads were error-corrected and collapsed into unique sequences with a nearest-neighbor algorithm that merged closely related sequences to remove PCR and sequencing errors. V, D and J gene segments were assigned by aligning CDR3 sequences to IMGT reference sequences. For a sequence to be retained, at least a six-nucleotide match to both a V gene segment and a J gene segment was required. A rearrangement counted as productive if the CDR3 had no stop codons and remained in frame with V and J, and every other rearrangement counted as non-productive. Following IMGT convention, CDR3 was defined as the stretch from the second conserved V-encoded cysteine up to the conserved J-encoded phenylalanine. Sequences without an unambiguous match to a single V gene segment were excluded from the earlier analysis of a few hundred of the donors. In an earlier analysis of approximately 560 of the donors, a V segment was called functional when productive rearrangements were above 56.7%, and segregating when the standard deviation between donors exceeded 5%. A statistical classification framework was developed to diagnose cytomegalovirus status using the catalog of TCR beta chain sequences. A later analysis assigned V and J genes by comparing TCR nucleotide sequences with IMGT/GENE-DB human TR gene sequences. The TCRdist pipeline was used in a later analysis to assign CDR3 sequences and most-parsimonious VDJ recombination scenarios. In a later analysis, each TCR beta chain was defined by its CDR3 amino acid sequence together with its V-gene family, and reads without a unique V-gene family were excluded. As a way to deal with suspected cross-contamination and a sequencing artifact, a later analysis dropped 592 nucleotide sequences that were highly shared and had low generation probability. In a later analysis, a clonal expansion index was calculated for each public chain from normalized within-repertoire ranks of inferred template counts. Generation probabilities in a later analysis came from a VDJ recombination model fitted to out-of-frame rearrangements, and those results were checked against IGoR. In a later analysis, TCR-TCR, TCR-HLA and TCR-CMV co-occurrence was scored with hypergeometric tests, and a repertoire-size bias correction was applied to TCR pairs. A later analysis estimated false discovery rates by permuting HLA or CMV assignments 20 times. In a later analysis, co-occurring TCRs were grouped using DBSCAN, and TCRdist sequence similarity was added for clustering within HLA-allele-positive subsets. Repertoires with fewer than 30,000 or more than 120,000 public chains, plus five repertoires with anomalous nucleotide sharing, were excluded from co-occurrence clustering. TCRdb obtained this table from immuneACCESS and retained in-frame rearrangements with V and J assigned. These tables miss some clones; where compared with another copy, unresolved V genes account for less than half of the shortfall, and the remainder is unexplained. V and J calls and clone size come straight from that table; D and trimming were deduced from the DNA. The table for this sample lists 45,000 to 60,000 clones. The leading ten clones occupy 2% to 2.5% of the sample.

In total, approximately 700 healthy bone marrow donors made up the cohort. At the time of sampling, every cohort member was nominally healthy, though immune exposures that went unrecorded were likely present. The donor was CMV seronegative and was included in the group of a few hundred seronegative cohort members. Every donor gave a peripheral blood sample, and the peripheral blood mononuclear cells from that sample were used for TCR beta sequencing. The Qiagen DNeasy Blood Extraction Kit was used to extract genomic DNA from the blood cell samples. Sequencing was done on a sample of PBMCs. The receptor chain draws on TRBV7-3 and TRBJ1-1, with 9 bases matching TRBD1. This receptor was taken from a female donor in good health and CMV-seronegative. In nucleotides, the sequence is TGTGCCAGCGCACCGGGACAGGGGAACACTGAAGCTTTCTTT. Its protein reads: CASAPGQGNTEAFF.